This is a list of T cell receptor beta chains from one sample in a study of immune cell composition in non-small cell lung cancer. Measured with immunoSEQ multiplex PCR; TCRdb has only the in-frame clones, and not every one. Among about 3,200 clones listed, 65% to 85% were seen once. The sample comprised non-adjacent lung tissue. The origin of the receptors is a human donor with non-small cell lung cancer. CDR3s include the opening cysteine and the closing phenylalanine or tryptophan. For some rows the clone size is stated as once, few or many, or as a class when expanded; others skip it.

.	TRBJ2-7	15	TRBV5-3	CASSLVSGRAYEQYF
once	TRBJ1-1	14	TRBV28	CASSLWGRYTEAFF
.	TRBJ2-6	19	TRBV7-2	CASSSRTAVESSGANVLTF
.	TRBJ2-2	15	TRBV5-4	CASSLDSRKTGELFF
.	TRBJ1-3	15	TRBV9	CASSRRESIGNTIYF
.	TRBJ1-1	12	TRBV19	CASSIPDTEAFF
.	TRBJ1-1	16	TRBV29-1	CSVARLHSSAGNEAFF
.	TRBJ2-1	18	TRBV5-1	CASSLERLAGGSYNEQFF
large	TRBJ2-2	14	TRBV29-1	CSVQPTRHTGELFF
few	TRBJ1-1	15	TRBV27	CASSYSGQFNTEAFF
.	TRBJ2-1	15	TRBV5-1	CASSQRDVSYNEQFF
.	TRBJ1-4	14	TRBV28	CASSRGQGREKLFF
.	TRBJ1-2	17	TRBV6-1	CASSDWGRDVGNYGYTF
.	TRBJ2-1	18	TRBV7-3	CASSLHTSAGVSYNEQFF
.	TRBJ1-2	15	TRBV18	CASSPLQGAEGGYTF
.	TRBJ1-2	16	TRBV5-1	CASSLGTGKGNYGYTF
.	TRBJ1-1	15	TRBV7-9	CASSLTGPGGTEAFF
.	TRBJ1-1	13	TRBV7-9	CASRGGVGTEAFF
.	TRBJ1-5	15	TRBV7-2	CASSLYPGSNQPQHF
once	TRBJ1-3	16	TRBV11-2	CASSLETGASGNTIYF
large	TRBJ2-1	14	TRBV19	CASSIAGGQDEQFF
few	TRBJ1-3	13	TRBV28	CASRPPNGNTIYF
.	TRBJ1-2	14	TRBV25-1	CASSFAGSNYGYTF
.	TRBJ2-6	16	TRBV2	CASSVAWQSGANVLTF
.	TRBJ2-7	13	TRBV29-1	CSVVFAGGYEQYF
.	TRBJ1-1	15	TRBV29-1	CSAPGQGSMNTEAFF
.	TRBJ2-3	14	TRBV2	CASRDREGTDTQYF
.	TRBJ1-1	12	TRBV7-2	CASSRDRSGAFF
few	TRBJ1-1	13	TRBV10-3	CAISDRVNTEAFF
.	TRBJ2-3	14	TRBV2	CASIAGDNTDTQYF
.	TRBJ2-3	15	TRBV10-1	CASSESGGRADTQYF
.	TRBJ1-2	13	TRBV2	CASLNGAGNGYTF
hyperexpanded	TRBJ1-1	16	TRBV19	CASSTGLTGANTEAFF
.	TRBJ1-5	14	TRBV19	CASTLRGLNQPQHF
.	TRBJ1-5	16	TRBV5-4	CASSSGMGTDNQPQHF
.	TRBJ1-1	16	TRBV6-1	CASSDPGGSLNTEAFF
.	TRBJ2-7	14	TRBV5-6	CASSPIRGQFEQYF
few	TRBJ2-1	18	TRBV2	CASLRGTSGRRAYNEQFF
.	TRBJ2-5	14	TRBV28	CASSRGQQQETQYF
.	TRBJ1-2	14	TRBV7-9	CASSLVGRDYGYTF
.	TRBJ2-2	16	TRBV28	CASSSSGAANTGELFF
.	TRBJ1-1	14	TRBV6-5	CASRSGTGVPEAFF
.	TRBJ1-2	12	TRBV19	CASSINRGGYTF
.	TRBJ2-6	17	TRBV11-1	CASSSPLRNSGANVLTF
once	TRBJ1-2	12	TRBV12-2	CASRPSRQGASF
once	TRBJ1-5	15	TRBV5-1	CASSVGEVSGQPQHF
once	TRBJ2-5	14	TRBV7-2	CASSLDQGQETQYF
once	TRBJ1-4	16	TRBV28	CASSTTGIATNEKLFF
.	TRBJ1-5	12	TRBV19	CASSTSDQPQHF
.	TRBJ2-7	15	TRBV14	CASSVRLALGYEQYF
.	TRBJ1-2	15	TRBV9	CASSPKPDRDYGYTF
.	TRBJ1-5	14	TRBV11-2	CASSLATVGQPQHF
.	TRBJ2-7	17	TRBV27	CASSPRQGAGRSYEQYF
.	TRBJ2-2	16	TRBV27	CASTKGQGPFTGELFF
.	TRBJ2-7	16	TRBV4-1	CASSQDETSGSYEQYF